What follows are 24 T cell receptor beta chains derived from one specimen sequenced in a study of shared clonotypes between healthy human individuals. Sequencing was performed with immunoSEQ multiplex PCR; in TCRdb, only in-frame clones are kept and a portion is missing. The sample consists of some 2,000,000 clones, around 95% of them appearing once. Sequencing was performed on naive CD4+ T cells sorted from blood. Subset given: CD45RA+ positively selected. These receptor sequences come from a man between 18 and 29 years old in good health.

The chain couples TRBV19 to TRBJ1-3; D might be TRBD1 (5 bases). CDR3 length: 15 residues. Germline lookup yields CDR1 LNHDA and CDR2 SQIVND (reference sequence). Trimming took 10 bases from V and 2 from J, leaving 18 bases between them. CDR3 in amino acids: CATPPGGLTGNTIYF. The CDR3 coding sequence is TGTGCCACTCCCCCTGGGGGACTGACTGGAAACACCATATATTTT.

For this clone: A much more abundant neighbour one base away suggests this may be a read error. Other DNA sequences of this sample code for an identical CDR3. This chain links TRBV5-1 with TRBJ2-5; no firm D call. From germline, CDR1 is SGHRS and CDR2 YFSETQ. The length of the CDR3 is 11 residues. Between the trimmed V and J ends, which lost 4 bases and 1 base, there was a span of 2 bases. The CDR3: CASSRQETQYF. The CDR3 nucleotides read TGCGCCAGCAGCCGCCAAGAGACCCAGTACTTC.

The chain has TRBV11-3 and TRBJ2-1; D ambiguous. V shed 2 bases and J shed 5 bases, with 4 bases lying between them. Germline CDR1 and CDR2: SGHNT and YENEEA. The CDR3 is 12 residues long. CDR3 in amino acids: CASSLLDNEQFF. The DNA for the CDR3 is TGTGCCAGCAGCTTATTAGACAATGAGCAGTTCTTC.

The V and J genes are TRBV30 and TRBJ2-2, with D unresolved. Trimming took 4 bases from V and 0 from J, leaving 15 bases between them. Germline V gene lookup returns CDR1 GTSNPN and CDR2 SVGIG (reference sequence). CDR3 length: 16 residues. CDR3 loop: CAWTPGPGTNTGELFF. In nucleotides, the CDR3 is TGTGCCTGGACCCCGGGCCCAGGAACGAACACCGGGGAGCTGTTTTTT.

The CDR3 loop reads CASSDLTGEQPQHF. The DNA of the CDR3 is TGTGCCAGCAGTGACCTAACAGGAGAACAGCCCCAGCATTTT. The chain couples TRBV6-4 to TRBJ1-5, with D possibly TRBD1 on 5 matching bases. V dropped 2 bases and J dropped 7 bases, with 12 bases sitting between them. Germline V gene lookup returns CDR1 MRHNA and CDR2 SNTAGT. The CDR3 is made up of 14 amino acids.

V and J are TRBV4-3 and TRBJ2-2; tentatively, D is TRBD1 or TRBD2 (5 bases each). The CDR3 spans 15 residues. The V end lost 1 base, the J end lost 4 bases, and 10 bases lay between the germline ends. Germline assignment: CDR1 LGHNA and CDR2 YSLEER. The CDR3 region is CASSQVYGGTGELFF. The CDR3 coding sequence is TGCGCCAGCAGCCAAGTCTATGGGGGCACCGGGGAGCTGTTTTTT.

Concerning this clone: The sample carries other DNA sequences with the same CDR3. CDR3 in amino acids: CASSSGLVYEQYF. The CDR3 nucleotides read TGTGCCAGCAGCTCGGGACTAGTCTACGAGCAGTACTTC. The genes are TRBV7-2 and TRBJ2-7; 8 positions agree with TRBD2. This CDR3 contains 13 residues. Germline V gives CDR1 SGHTA, CDR2 FQGNSA. The trim removed 4 bases at V and 3 bases at J, leaving 2 bases unmatched. Full variable domain (remainder filled in from reference TRBV7-2 and TRBJ2-7): GAGVSQSPSNKVTEKGKDVELRCDPISGHTALYWYRQSLGQGLEFLIYFQGNSAPDKSGLPSDRFSAERTGGSVSTLTIQRTQQEDSAVYLCASSSGLVYEQYFGPGTRLTVT.

This CDR3 is CASSLPRQGKDTGELFF. CDR3 DNA: TGTGCCAGCAGCTTGCCTAGACAGGGGAAGGACACCGGGGAGCTGTTTTTT. The chain combines TRBV11-2 with TRBJ2-2; 8 bases agree with TRBD1. This CDR3 has 17 residues. J gave up 3 bases and V 3 bases, and 9 bases lay outside the gene matches. Germline values: CDR1 SGHAT, CDR2 FQNNGV.

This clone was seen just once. The CDR3 spells CASSLSHKTYEQYF. The CDR3, as DNA: TGTGCCAGCAGTTTATCGCACAAGACCTACGAGCAGTACTTC. The chain joins TRBV27 to TRBJ2-7; D not certain. Germline V CDR1 and CDR2: MNHEY, SMNVEV (reference sequence). Trimming pared 0 bases from V and 2 bases from J, leaving 8 bases between. The CDR3 extends over 14 amino acids.

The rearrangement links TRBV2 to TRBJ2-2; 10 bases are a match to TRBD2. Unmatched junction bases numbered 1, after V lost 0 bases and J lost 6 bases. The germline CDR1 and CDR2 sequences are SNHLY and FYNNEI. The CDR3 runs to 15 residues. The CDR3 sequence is CASSEAGTSAGELFF. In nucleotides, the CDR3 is TGTGCCAGCAGTGAAGCCGGGACTAGCGCCGGGGAGCTGTTTTTT. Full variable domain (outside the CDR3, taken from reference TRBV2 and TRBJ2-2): EPEVTQTPSHQVTQMGQEVILRCVPISNHLYFYWYRQILGQKVEFLVSFYNNEISEKSEIFDDQFSVERPDGSNFTLKIRSTKLEDSAMYFCASSEAGTSAGELFFGEGSRLTVL.

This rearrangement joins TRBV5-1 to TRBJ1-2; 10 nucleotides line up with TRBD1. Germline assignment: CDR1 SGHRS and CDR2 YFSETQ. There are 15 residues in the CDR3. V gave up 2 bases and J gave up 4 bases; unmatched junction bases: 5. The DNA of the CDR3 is TGCGCCAGCAGCTTTGGGACAGGGGCAAGCTATGGCTACACCTTC. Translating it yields CASSFGTGASYGYTF.

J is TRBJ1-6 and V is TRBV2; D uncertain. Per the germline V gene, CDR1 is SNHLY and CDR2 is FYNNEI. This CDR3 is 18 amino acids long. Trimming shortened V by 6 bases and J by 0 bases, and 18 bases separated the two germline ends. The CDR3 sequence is CASSSRVLGSSYNSPLHF. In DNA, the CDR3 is TGTGCCAGCAGCTCCCGGGTGCTCGGGAGCTCCTATAATTCACCCCTCCACTTT.

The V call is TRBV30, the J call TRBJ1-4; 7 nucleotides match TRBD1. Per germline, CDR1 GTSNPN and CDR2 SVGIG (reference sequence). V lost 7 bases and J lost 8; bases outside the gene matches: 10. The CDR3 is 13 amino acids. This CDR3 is CALTGQDGEKLFF. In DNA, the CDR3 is TGTGCCTTAACCGGACAGGACGGGGAAAAACTGTTTTTT.

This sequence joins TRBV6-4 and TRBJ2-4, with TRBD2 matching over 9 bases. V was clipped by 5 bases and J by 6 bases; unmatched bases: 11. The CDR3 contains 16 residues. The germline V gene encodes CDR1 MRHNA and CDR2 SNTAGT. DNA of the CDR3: TGTGCCAGCAGTCTGTCGGCCGAAGCGGGGGGAAACATTCAGTACTTC. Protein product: CASSLSAEAGGNIQYF.

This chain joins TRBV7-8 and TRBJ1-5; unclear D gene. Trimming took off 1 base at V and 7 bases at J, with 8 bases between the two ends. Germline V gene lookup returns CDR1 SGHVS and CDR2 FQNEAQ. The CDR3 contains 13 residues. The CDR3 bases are TGTGCCAGCAGCTTAGATGCAGCCCAGCCCCAGCATTTT. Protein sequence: CASSLDAAQPQHF.

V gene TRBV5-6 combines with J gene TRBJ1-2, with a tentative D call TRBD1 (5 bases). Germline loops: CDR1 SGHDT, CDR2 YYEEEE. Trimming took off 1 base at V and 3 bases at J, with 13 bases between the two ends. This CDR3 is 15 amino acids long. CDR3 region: CASSLPGTAYYGYTF. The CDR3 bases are TGTGCCAGCAGCTTGCCGGGGACCGCCTACTATGGCTACACCTTC.

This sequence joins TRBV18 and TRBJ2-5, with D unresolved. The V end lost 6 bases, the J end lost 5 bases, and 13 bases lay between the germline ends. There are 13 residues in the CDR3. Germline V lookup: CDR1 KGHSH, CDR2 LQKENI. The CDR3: CASSARTGETQYF. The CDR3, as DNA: TGTGCCAGCTCCGCCCGAACCGGGGAGACCCAGTACTTC.

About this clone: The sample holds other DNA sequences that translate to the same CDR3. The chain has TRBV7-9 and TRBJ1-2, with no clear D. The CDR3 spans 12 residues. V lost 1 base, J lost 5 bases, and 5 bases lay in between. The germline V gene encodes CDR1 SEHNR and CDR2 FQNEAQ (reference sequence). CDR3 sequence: CASSLDGYGYTF. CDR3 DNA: TGTGCCAGCAGCTTAGATGGATATGGCTACACCTTC.

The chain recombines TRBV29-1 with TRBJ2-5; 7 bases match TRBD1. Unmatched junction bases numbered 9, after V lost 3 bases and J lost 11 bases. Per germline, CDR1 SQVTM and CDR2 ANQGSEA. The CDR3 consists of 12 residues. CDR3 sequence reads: CSVEQTGFEQYF. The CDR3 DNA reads TGCAGCGTTGAGCAGACAGGGTTTGAGCAGTACTTC. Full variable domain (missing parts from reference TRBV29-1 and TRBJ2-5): SAVISQKPSRDICQRGTSLTIQCQVDSQVTMMFWYRQQPGQSLTLIATANQGSEATYESGFVIDKFPISRPNLTFSTLTVSNMSPEDSSIYLCSVEQTGFEQYFGPGTRLLVL.

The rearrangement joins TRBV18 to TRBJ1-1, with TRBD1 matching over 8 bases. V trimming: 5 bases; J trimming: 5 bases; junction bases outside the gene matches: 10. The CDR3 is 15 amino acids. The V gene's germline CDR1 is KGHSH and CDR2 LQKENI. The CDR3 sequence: CASSGTTGAQTEAFF. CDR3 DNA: TGTGCCAGCTCAGGTACGACAGGGGCGCAAACTGAAGCTTTCTTT.

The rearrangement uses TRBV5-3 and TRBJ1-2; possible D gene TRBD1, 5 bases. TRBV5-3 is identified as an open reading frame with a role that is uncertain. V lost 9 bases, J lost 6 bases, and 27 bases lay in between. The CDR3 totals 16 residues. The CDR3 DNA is TGTGCCAACTCCCGGGCGAGGGGACGGGTTTTGAATGGCTACACCTTC. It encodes CANSRARGRVLNGYTF.

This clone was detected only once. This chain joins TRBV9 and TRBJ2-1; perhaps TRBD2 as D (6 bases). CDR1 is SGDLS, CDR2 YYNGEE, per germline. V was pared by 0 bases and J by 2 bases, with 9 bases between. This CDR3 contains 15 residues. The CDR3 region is CASSVGGNTYNEQFF. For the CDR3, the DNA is TGTGCCAGCAGCGTAGGCGGGAATACCTACAATGAGCAGTTCTTC.

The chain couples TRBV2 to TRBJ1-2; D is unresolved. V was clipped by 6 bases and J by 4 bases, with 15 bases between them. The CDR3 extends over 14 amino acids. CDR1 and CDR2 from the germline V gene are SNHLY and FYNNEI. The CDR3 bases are TGTGCCAGCAGAACACGGGAGAGTGGCTATGGCTACACCTTC. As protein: CASRTRESGYGYTF.

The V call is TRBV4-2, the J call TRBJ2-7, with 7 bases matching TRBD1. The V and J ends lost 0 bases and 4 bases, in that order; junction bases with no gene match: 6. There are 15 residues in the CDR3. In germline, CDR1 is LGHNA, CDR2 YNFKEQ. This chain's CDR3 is CASSQDKQGPYEQYF. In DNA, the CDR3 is TGTGCCAGCAGCCAAGATAAACAGGGGCCTTACGAGCAGTACTTC.